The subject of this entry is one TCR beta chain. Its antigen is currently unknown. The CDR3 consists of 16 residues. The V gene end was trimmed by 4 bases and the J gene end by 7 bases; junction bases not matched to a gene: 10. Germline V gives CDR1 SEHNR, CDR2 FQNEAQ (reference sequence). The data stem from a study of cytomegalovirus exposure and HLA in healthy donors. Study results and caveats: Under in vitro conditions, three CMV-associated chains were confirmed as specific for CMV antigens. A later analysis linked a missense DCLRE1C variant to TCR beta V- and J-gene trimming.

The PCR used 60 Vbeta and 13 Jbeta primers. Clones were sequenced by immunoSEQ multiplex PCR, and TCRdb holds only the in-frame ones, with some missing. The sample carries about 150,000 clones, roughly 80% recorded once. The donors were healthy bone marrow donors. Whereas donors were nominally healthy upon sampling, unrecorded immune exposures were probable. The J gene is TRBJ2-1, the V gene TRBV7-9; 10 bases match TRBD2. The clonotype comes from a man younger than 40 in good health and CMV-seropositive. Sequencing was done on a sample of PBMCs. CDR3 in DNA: TGTGCCAGCAGCTGGCGCCTAGCGGGAGTATCGAATGAGCAGTTCTTC. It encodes CASSWRLAGVSNEQFF.